Listed below are T cell receptor beta chains from one sample, sequenced in a study of blood T cell repertoires in COVID-19. Using immunoSEQ multiplex PCR, the repertoire was profiled, and TCRdb retains in-frame clones only, with some absent. The table includes roughly 87,000 clones, about nine tenths detected once. The sample comprised peripheral blood. Source of these receptors: a man in his fifties or sixties with acute or convalescent COVID-19. Both conserved end residues are part of each CDR3. The D gene is left open where the match is weak. Where a row states a size, it is once, few, many or the class of an expanded clone; other rows omit it.

d_call,clone_size,v_call,j_call,cdr3_nt,cdr3_aa
TRBD1,.,TRBV19,TRBJ1-1,TGTGCCGCCTCCAGGGGGCTGGGTGAAGCTTTCTTT,CAASRGLGEAFF
.,few,TRBV27,TRBJ1-5,TGTGCCAGCAGTCCATACCCCAGGGAAAATCAGCCCCAGCATTTT,CASSPYPRENQPQHF
TRBD1,.,TRBV9,TRBJ2-7,TGTGCCAGCAGCGTAGGAGGGGGGACAGGGCCCTACGAGCAGTACTTC,CASSVGGGTGPYEQYF
.,.,TRBV5-1,TRBJ2-3,TGCGCCAGCAGCTTGGAAGGGGTCCCTAGCACAGATACGCAGTATTTT,CASSLEGVPSTDTQYF
.,.,TRBV6-5,TRBJ2-7,TGTGCCAGCAAGGAGAGGGTCGAGCAGTACTTC,CASKERVEQYF
TRBD1,.,TRBV11-2,TRBJ1-1,TGTGCCAGCAGCCCCCGGACAGGGCAGAACACTGAAGCTTTCTTT,CASSPRTGQNTEAFF
.,.,TRBV25-1,TRBJ2-7,TGTGCCAGCAGTGGTGGGGGGTTGACCTACGAGCAGTACTTC,CASSGGGLTYEQYF
.,.,TRBV2,TRBJ2-5,TGTGCCAGCAACGTGGCAGGAGAGACCCAGTACTTC,CASNVAGETQYF
TRBD2,.,TRBV7-8,TRBJ2-1,TGTGCCAGCAGCTTAACACTAGCGGTATACGATGAGCAGTTCTTC,CASSLTLAVYDEQFF
.,few,TRBV6-4,TRBJ2-5,TGTGCCAGCAGTGAAGAGAGCGGCGAGACCCAGTACTTC,CASSEESGETQYF
.,.,TRBV19,TRBJ1-2,TGTGCCAGTAGTGTCGACAGGTTATCGAGTGGCTACACCTTC,CASSVDRLSSGYTF
.,.,TRBV18,TRBJ1-5,TGTGCCAGCTCACCCCAGGGCAATAGCAATCAGCCCCAGCATTTT,CASSPQGNSNQPQHF
.,.,TRBV11-2,TRBJ2-7,TGTGCCAGCAGCTTATTGTACAAAGCCTACGAGCAGTACTTC,CASSLLYKAYEQYF
TRBD2,once,TRBV10-2,TRBJ2-3,TGCGCCAGCAGTGAGTCTAGCTCCGGGACTAGCGACACAGATACGCAGTATTTT,CASSESSSGTSDTDTQYF
TRBD1,once,TRBV5-1,TRBJ1-2,TGCGCCAGCAGCTTGGCCTCTGACAGGGGGCAGAACTATGGCTACACCTTC,CASSLASDRGQNYGYTF
TRBD2,.,TRBV7-9,TRBJ2-1,TGTGCCAGCAGCGCAGGGACTAGGGGATGGGATGAGCAGTTCTTC,CASSAGTRGWDEQFF
TRBD1,.,TRBV7-2,TRBJ2-7,TGTGCCAGCAGCATGACAGGGTCCACCTACGAGCAGTACTTC,CASSMTGSTYEQYF
TRBD2,once,TRBV6-5,TRBJ2-7,TGTGCCACCTCAAGGTTCGAGCGGGAGTTCGAGCAGTACTTC,CATSRFEREFEQYF
.,.,TRBV4-2,TRBJ2-1,TGTGCCAGCAGCCAAGATCCTTCTAGCTCCTACAATGAGCAGTTCTTC,CASSQDPSSSYNEQFF
.,once,TRBV7-8,TRBJ1-5,TGTGCCAGCAGCTTAGCGGTTGGGGAGGACTTAAGCAATCAGCCCCAGCATTTT,CASSLAVGEDLSNQPQHF
.,.,TRBV6-5,TRBJ1-5,TGTGCCAGCAGTAACACAGGAGATAGCAATCAGCCCCAGCATTTT,CASSNTGDSNQPQHF
.,once,TRBV3-1/TRBV3-2,TRBJ2-1,TGTGCCAGCAGGTCGGACACCCGCCCGAGGCAGTTCTTC,CASRSDTRPRQFF
TRBD1,.,TRBV10-3,TRBJ2-1,TGTGCCATCAGTGGGGGGACAGGGCGCAATGAGCAGTTCTTC,CAISGGTGRNEQFF
.,.,TRBV10-2,TRBJ2-3,TGCGCCAGCAGAAGGGGGGGAGTCAGCACAGATACGCAGTATTTT,CASRRGGVSTDTQYF
.,.,TRBV3-1/TRBV3-2,TRBJ1-1,TGTGCCAGCAGCCAAGGCAGCAGCGGCACTGAAGCTTTCTTT,CASSQGSSGTEAFF
TRBD1,.,TRBV5-1,TRBJ2-2,TGCGCCAGCAGCTTGGGTACAGGGGGGAACACCGGGGAGCTGTTTTTT,CASSLGTGGNTGELFF
.,.,TRBV19,TRBJ1-1,TGTGCCAGTAGAAGGGGGGGGGTCACTGAAGCTTTCTTT,CASRRGGVTEAFF
TRBD1,.,TRBV5-1,TRBJ2-1,TGCGCCAGCAGCTTAGAGCCGACAGGGTGGGACAATGAGCAGTTCTTC,CASSLEPTGWDNEQFF
.,.,TRBV5-1,TRBJ2-7,TGCGCCAGCAGCTTGGCCGGTGGGAGCGGCTACGAGCAGTACTTC,CASSLAGGSGYEQYF
TRBD1,.,TRBV12-5,TRBJ1-3,TGTGCTAGTGGTTCCCCCCGGACAGGGATCAGTAACACCATATATTTT,CASGSPRTGISNTIYF
TRBD1,.,TRBV5-1,TRBJ2-2,TGCGCCAGCAGCTTAACAGGGGGCACCGGGGAGCTGTTTTTT,CASSLTGGTGELFF
TRBD2,.,TRBV7-8,TRBJ2-1,TGTGCCAGCAGCCCTAGACAGCCGGGACTAGCGGGATCGGCTGAGCAGTTCTTC,CASSPRQPGLAGSAEQFF
.,.,TRBV7-9,TRBJ2-3,TGTGCCAGCAGCTTAGCGGTGGAGGGAGATACGCAGTATTTT,CASSLAVEGDTQYF
.,.,TRBV27,TRBJ2-1,TGTGCCAGCAGTTCGGCGACACCTTACAATGAGCAGTTCTTC,CASSSATPYNEQFF
TRBD1,.,TRBV5-1,TRBJ1-4,TGCGCCAGCAGCTTGGAAAACAGGGGGCGAAATGAAAAACTGTTTTTT,CASSLENRGRNEKLFF
TRBD2,.,TRBV28,TRBJ2-7,TGTGCCAGCACCCCTGGGCGGGGGTACGAGCAGTACTTC,CASTPGRGYEQYF
.,.,TRBV30,TRBJ2-7,TGTGCCTGGACCCCGTCGGGGTTCCGCCACGAGCAGTACTTC,CAWTPSGFRHEQYF
TRBD1,.,TRBV7-2,TRBJ2-1,TGTGCCAGCAGCGTCGGCCGGGACAGGGTGTCCTACAATGAGCAGTTCTTC,CASSVGRDRVSYNEQFF
TRBD1,.,TRBV3-1/TRBV3-2,TRBJ2-2,TGTGCCAGCAGCCAATTTAGGGGACAGGGTACCGGGGAGCTGTTTTTT,CASSQFRGQGTGELFF
TRBD1,once,TRBV7-6,TRBJ1-2,TGTGCCAGCAGCCCCGGGACAGGGAGTTTCGTCTATGGCTACACCTTC,CASSPGTGSFVYGYTF
TRBD2,.,TRBV7-3,TRBJ2-1,TGTGCCAGCAGCCCTACCCCAGGTCTAGCGGGAGCACGTGAGCAGTTCTTC,CASSPTPGLAGAREQFF
.,.,TRBV5-1,TRBJ2-5,TGCGCCAGCAGTCCGGCGGAGCAAGAGACCCAGTACTTC,CASSPAEQETQYF
TRBD1,.,TRBV24-1,TRBJ2-3,TGTGCCACCAGTGAACCGGGACAGTCAGATACGCAGTATTTT,CATSEPGQSDTQYF
.,.,TRBV30,TRBJ1-3,TGTGCCTGGAGTGTACGGACAACTGGAAACACCATATATTTT,CAWSVRTTGNTIYF
TRBD2,.,TRBV3-1/TRBV3-2,TRBJ2-1,TGTGCCAGCAGCCAAGAAGGTCTAGCGGGGGGGCTCGCGAATGAGCAGTTCTTC,CASSQEGLAGGLANEQFF